This T cell receptor (beta chain) was captured in a study of cytomegalovirus exposure and HLA in healthy donors. Background on the study: Inside one of the first data releases sat around 86 million unique TCRs taken from HLA-typed donors. Study outcomes and limitations: Most TCR sequences proved rare, with some public TCRs found in many donors. TCR beta chains numbering more than 150 were designated cytomegalovirus-associated.

Germline CDR1 and CDR2: SGDLS and YYNGEE. The CDR3 has 19 amino acids. V lost 2 bases and J lost 1; bases outside the gene matches: 14. PCR primers comprised 60 Vbeta and 13 Jbeta primers. Clones were sequenced by immunoSEQ multiplex PCR, and TCRdb holds only the in-frame ones, with some missing. The repertoire includes over 70,000 clones, 70% to 80% of them detected once, and roughly 3.5% sits in the top ten. As to this clone: Its target is not known.

The V call is TRBV9, the J call TRBJ1-2; 10 nucleotides match TRBD1. Material: PBMCs. The receptor's source is a man aged 25-40 years in good health and CMV-seronegative. CDR3 DNA: TGTGCCAGCAGCGTTAGTTCCGGGACAGGGGAGTCCCTTAACTATGGCTACACCTTC. Protein: CASSVSSGTGESLNYGYTF.